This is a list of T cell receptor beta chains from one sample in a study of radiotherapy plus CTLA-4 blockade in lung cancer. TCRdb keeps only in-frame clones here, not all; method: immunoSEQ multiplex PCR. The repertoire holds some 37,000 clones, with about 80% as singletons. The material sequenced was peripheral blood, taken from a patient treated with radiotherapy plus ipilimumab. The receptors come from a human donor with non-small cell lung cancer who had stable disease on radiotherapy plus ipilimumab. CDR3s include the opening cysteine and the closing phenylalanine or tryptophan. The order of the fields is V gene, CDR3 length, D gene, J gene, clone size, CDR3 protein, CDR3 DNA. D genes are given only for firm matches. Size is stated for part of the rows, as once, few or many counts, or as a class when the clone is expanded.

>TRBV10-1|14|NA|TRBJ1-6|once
CASSETAENSPLHF
TGCGCCAGCAGTGAGACAGCTGAGAATTCACCCCTCCACTTT
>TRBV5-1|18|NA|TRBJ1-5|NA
CASSLAKFREGGNQPQHF
TGCGCCAGCAGCTTGGCCAAGTTTAGGGAAGGCGGGAATCAGCCCCAGCATTTT
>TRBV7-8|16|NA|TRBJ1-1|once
CASSFGGGGGGTEAFF
TGTGCCAGCAGCTTTGGGGGTGGGGGCGGGGGCACTGAAGCTTTCTTT
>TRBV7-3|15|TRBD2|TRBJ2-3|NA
CASSPLAGVTDTQYF
TGTGCCAGCAGCCCGTTAGCGGGGGTGACAGATACGCAGTATTTT
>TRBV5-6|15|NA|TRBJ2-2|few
CASSFQGPNTGELFF
TGTGCCAGCAGCTTCCAGGGACCGAACACCGGGGAGCTGTTTTTT
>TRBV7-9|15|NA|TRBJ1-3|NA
CASSPRMGGGNTIYF
TGTGCCAGCAGCCCCCGAATGGGTGGTGGAAACACCATATATTTT
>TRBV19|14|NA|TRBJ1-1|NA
CASSELQQNTEAFF
TGTGCCAGTAGCGAACTCCAACAGAACACTGAAGCTTTCTTT
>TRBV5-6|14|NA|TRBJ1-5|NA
CASSGGLGNQPQHF
TGTGCCAGCAGCGGGGGACTAGGCAATCAGCCCCAGCATTTT
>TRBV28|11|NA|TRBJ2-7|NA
CASSLNHEQYF
TGTGCCAGCAGTTTAAACCACGAGCAGTACTTC
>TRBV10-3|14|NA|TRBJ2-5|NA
CAIMAGNTKGTQYF
TGTGCCATCATGGCAGGGAATACTAAAGGGACCCAGTACTTC
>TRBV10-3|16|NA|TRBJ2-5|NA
CAISEFKTAPQETQYF
TGTGCCATCAGTGAATTTAAGACAGCTCCTCAAGAGACCCAGTACTTC
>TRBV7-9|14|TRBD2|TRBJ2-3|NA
CASSMGLVTDTQYF
TGTGCCAGCAGCATGGGACTAGTCACAGATACGCAGTATTTT
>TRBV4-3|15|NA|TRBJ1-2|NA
CASSQETQGSVGYTF
TGCGCCAGCAGCCAAGAGACACAGGGTTCTGTTGGCTACACCTTC
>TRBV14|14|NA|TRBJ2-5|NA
CASSPGTLGGTQYF
TGTGCCAGCAGCCCCGGGACTCTGGGGGGGACCCAGTACTTC
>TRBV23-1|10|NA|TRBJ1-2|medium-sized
CASSHYGYTF
TGCGCCAGCAGTCACTATGGCTACACCTTC
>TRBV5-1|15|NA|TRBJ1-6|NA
CASSLDGGGNSPLHF
TGCGCCAGCAGCTTGGATGGGGGTGGGAATTCACCCCTCCACTTT
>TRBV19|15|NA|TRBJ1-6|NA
CASSIQGGVNSPLHF
TGTGCCAGTAGTATACAGGGTGGGGTTAATTCACCCCTCCACTTT
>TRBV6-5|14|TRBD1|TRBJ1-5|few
CASSADRGGQPQHF
TGTGCCAGCAGTGCCGACAGGGGGGGACAGCCCCAGCATTTT
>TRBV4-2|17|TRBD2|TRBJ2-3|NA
CASSQDLTSGGRYTQYF
TGTGCCAGCAGCCAAGATCTGACTAGCGGGGGCAGATATACGCAGTATTTT
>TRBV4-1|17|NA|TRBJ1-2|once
CASSQDGMGAQSYGYTF
TGCGCCAGCAGCCAAGACGGTATGGGGGCACAGTCCTATGGCTACACCTTC
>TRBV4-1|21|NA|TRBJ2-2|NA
CASSQGIGGALAISYTGELFF
TGCGCCAGCAGCCAAGGAATCGGGGGCGCGTTAGCCATATCATACACCGGGGAGCTGTTTTTT
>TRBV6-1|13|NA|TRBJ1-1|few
CASSVQGNTEAFF
TGTGCCAGCAGTGTTCAGGGTAACACTGAAGCTTTCTTT
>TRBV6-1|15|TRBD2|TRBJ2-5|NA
CASSSDGGAGQTQYF
TGTGCCAGCAGTTCGGACGGGGGGGCCGGTCAGACCCAGTACTTC
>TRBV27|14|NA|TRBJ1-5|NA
CASSFMAGNQPQHF
TGTGCCAGCAGTTTTATGGCGGGCAATCAGCCCCAGCATTTT
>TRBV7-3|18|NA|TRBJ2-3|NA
CASSSKKTGFARGDTQYF
TGTGCCAGCAGCTCAAAGAAGACAGGTTTTGCGCGTGGAGATACGCAGTATTTT
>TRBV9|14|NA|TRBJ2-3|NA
CASSAVPGRDTQYF
TGTGCCAGCAGCGCTGTCCCGGGTAGGGATACGCAGTATTTT
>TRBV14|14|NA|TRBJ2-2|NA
CASSHRSIGGELFF
TGTGCCAGCAGCCATCGATCTATCGGCGGGGAGCTGTTTTTT
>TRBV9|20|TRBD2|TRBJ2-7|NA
CASSHNNSGGAEERSYEQYF
TGTGCCAGCAGCCACAACAATAGCGGGGGCGCTGAGGAAAGGTCCTACGAGCAGTACTTC
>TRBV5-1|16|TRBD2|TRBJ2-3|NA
CASSRSGGTSTDTQYF
TGCGCCAGCAGCAGAAGCGGGGGGACTAGCACAGATACGCAGTATTTT
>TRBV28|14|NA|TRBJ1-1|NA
CASSSPGEITEAFF
TGTGCCAGCAGCTCCCCGGGGGAGATTACTGAAGCTTTCTTT
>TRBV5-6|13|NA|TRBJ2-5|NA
CASSLYGQETQYF
TGTGCCAGCAGCTTGTACGGCCAAGAGACCCAGTACTTC
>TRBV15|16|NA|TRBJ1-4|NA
CATSRVRFEGSEKLFF
TGTGCCACCAGCAGAGTCCGTTTTGAAGGCAGTGAAAAACTGTTTTTT
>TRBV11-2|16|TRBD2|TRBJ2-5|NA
CASSLGGGGLAETQYF
TGTGCCAGCAGCCTCGGCGGGGGGGGACTAGCAGAGACCCAGTACTTC
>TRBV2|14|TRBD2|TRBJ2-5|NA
CASNFLAGEETQYF
TGTGCCAGCAATTTCCTAGCGGGGGAAGAGACCCAGTACTTC
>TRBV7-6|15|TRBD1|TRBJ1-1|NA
CASSKTGALNTEAFF
TGTGCCAGCAGCAAAACAGGGGCCTTGAACACTGAAGCTTTCTTT
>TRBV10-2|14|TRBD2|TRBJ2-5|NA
CTSSSSGGWETQYF
TGCACCAGCAGTTCTAGCGGGGGTTGGGAGACCCAGTACTTC
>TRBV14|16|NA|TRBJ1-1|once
CASSQDVGGKNTEAFF
TGTGCCAGCAGCCAAGATGTTGGGGGGAAGAACACTGAAGCTTTCTTT
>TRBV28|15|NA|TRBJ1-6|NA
CASSLVRGWNSPLHF
TGTGCCAGCAGTTTGGTGAGGGGGTGGAATTCACCCCTCCACTTT
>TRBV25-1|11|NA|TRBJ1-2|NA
CASSELNGYTF
TGTGCCAGCAGTGAACTGAATGGCTACACCTTC
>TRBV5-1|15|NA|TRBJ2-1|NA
CASSLAGGRYNEQFF
TGCGCCAGCAGCTTGGCGGGGGGCCGGTACAATGAGCAGTTCTTC
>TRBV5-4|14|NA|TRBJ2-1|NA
CASSLVTAYNEQFF
TGTGCCAGCAGCTTGGTAACAGCCTACAATGAGCAGTTCTTC
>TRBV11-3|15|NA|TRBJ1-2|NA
CASSLGASVSYGYTF
TGTGCCAGCAGCTTAGGGGCCTCAGTCAGCTATGGCTACACCTTC
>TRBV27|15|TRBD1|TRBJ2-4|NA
CASSFRTGEENIQYF
TGTGCCAGCAGTTTTCGGACAGGGGAGGAAAACATTCAGTACTTC
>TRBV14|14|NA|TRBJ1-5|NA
CASSQGGLGQPQHF
TGTGCCAGCAGCCAAGGGGGGCTGGGGCAGCCCCAGCATTTT
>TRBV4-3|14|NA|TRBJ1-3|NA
CASSPRTDGNTIYF
TGCGCCAGCAGCCCTCGGACGGATGGAAACACCATATATTTT
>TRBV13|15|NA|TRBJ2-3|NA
CASSPWWGATDTQYF
TGTGCCAGCAGCCCCTGGTGGGGGGCCACAGATACGCAGTATTTT
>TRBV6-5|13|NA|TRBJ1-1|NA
CASRTFENTEAFF
TGTGCCAGCAGAACCTTTGAAAACACTGAAGCTTTCTTT
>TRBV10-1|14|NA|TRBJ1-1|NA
CASSESRRRTEAFF
TGCGCCAGCAGTGAGTCCAGGAGGCGAACTGAAGCTTTCTTT
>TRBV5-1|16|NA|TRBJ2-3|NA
CASSLDLGGGTDTQYF
TGCGCCAGCAGCTTGGATCTCGGGGGCGGCACAGATACGCAGTATTTT
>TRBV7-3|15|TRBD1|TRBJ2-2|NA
CASSSQQGGTGELFF
TGTGCCAGCAGCTCACAACAGGGGGGAACCGGGGAGCTGTTTTTT